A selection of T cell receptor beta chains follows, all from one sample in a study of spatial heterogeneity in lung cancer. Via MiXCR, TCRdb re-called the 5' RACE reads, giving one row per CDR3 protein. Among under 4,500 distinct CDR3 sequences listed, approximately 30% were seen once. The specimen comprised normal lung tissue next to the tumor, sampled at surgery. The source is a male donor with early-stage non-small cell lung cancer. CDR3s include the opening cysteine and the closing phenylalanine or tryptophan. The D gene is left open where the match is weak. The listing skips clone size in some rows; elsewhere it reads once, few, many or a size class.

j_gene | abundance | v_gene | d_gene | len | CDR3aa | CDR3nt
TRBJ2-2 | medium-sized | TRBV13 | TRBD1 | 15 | CASSSRDRGTGELFF | TGTGCCAGCAGCTCCCGGGACAGGGGCACCGGGGAGCTGTTTTTT
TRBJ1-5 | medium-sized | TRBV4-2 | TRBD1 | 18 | CASSQGSDRAYSNQPQHF | TGTGCCAGCAGCCAAGGGTCGGACAGGGCCTATAGCAATCAGCCCCAGCATTTT
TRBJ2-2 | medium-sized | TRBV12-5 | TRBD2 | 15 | CASGPRLAGPGELFF | TGTGCTAGTGGACCAAGACTAGCGGGACCCGGGGAGCTGTTTTTT
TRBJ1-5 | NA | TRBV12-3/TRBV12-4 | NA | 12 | CASNRDDQPQHF | TGTGCCAGCAATAGGGACGATCAGCCCCAGCATTTT
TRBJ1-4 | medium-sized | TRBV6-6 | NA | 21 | CASSYSRGNGPGVRMDEKLFF | TGTGCCAGCAGTTACTCGAGGGGCAACGGACCGGGGGTCCGTATGGATGAAAAACTGTTTTTT
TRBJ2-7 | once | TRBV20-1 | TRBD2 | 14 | CSAAVPGGSYEQYF | TGCAGTGCCGCGGTCCCGGGAGGCTCCTACGAGCAGTACTTC
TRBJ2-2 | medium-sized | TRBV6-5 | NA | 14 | CASRPDTYTGELFF | TGTGCCAGCAGACCGGACACCTACACCGGGGAGCTGTTTTTT
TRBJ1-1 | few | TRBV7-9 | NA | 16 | CASSHPGPRGNFEAFF | TGTGCCAGCAGCCACCCGGGGCCCCGGGGAAATTTTGAAGCTTTCTTT
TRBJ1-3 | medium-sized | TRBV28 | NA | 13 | CASSNLLGDTIYF | TGTGCCAGCTCGAATCTTTTAGGGGACACCATATATTTT
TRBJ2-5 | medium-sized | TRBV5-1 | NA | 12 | CASSWNQETQYF | TGCGCCAGCAGCTGGAACCAAGAGACCCAGTACTTC
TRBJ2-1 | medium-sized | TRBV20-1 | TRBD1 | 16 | CSASPITGGSYNEQFF | TGCAGTGCCTCCCCCATTACAGGGGGCTCCTACAATGAGCAGTTCTTC
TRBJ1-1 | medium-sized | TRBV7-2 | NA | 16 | CASSPNAAGVGTEAFF | TGTGCCAGCAGCCCCAACGCGGCGGGGGTGGGGACTGAAGCTTTCTTT
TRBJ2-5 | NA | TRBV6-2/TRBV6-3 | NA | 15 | CASSYDQKTLGTQYF | TGTGCCAGCAGTTACGACCAGAAGACATTGGGGACCCAGTACTTC
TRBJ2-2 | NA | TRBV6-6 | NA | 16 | CASTHLAGSPTGELFF | TGTGCCAGCACTCATCTGGCAGGGTCCCCTACCGGGGAGCTGTTTTTT
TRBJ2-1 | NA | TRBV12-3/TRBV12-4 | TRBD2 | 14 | CASSQRGDSLEQFF | TGTGCCAGCAGTCAGCGGGGAGATTCGCTGGAGCAGTTCTTC
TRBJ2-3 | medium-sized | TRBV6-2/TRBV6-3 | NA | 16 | CASSYSSGRGTDTQYF | TGTGCCAGCAGTTACTCTAGTGGCAGGGGAACAGATACGCAGTATTTT
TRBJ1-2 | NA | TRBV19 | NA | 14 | CASSLMTHNYGYTF | TGTGCCAGTAGTCTCATGACCCACAACTATGGCTACACCTTC
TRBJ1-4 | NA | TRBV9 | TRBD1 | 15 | CASSVDGQGNEKLFF | TGTGCCAGCAGCGTTGATGGACAGGGTAATGAAAAACTGTTTTTT
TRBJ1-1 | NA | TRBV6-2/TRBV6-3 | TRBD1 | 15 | CASSYGTGSDTEAFF | TGTGCCAGCAGTTACGGGACAGGGTCTGACACTGAAGCTTTCTTT
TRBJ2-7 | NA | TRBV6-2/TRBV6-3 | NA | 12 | CASTQSADEQYF | TGTGCCTCAACCCAGTCCGCGGACGAGCAGTACTTC
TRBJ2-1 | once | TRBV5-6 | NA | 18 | CASDLTPSGQYSYNEQFF | TGTGCCAGCGACTTGACTCCCAGTGGGCAGTACTCCTACAATGAGCAGTTCTTC
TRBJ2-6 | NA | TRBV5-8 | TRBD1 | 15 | CASSFQGEGANVLTF | TGTGCCAGCAGCTTTCAGGGGGAAGGGGCCAACGTCCTGACTTTC
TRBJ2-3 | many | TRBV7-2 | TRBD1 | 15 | CASSFRTGSTDTQYF | TGTGCCAGCAGCTTCAGGACAGGGAGCACAGATACGCAGTATTTT
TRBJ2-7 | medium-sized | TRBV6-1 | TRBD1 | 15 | CASRVGQLDHYEQYF | TGTGCCAGCAGGGTGGGACAGTTGGACCACTACGAGCAGTACTTC
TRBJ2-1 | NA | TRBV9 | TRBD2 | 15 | CASSFREGVLNEQFF | TGTGCCAGCAGCTTTCGGGAGGGCGTTTTAAATGAGCAGTTCTTC
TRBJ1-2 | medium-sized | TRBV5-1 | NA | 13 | CASSSSQGYGYTF | TGCGCCAGCAGCTCGAGCCAGGGGTATGGCTACACCTTC
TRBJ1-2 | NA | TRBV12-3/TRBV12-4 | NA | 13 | CASSPGARGGYTF | TGTGCCAGCAGCCCCGGGGCCAGGGGAGGCTACACCTTC
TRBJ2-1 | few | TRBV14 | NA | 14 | CASSHVTRGNEQFF | TGTGCCAGCAGCCACGTTACACGGGGAAATGAGCAGTTCTTC
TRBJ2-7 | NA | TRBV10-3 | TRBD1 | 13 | CAISAGQGDEQYF | TGTGCCATCAGTGCGGGACAGGGCGACGAGCAGTACTTC
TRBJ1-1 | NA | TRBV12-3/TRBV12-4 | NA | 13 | CASSLATNTEAFF | TGTGCCAGCAGTTTAGCCACAAACACTGAAGCTTTCTTT
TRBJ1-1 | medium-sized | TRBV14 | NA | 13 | CASSLWGYTEAFF | TGTGCCAGCAGCCTCTGGGGCTACACTGAAGCTTTCTTT
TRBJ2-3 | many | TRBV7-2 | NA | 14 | CASSLGRSTDTQYF | TGTGCCAGCAGCTTAGGGAGATCCACAGATACGCAGTATTTT
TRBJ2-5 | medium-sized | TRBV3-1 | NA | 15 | CASSLPGAEGETQYF | TGTGCCAGCAGCCTCCCCGGAGCTGAGGGAGAGACCCAGTACTTC
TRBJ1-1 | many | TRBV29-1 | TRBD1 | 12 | CSVRDSNTEAFF | TGCAGCGTTCGGGACAGTAACACTGAAGCTTTCTTT
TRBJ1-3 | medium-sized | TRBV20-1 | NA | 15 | CSARVPGQSRNTIYF | TGCAGTGCTAGAGTTCCCGGACAGTCGAGGAACACCATATATTTT
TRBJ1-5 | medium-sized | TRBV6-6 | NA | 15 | CASRTTGHSNQPQHF | TGTGCCAGCAGGACGACAGGTCATAGCAATCAGCCCCAGCATTTT
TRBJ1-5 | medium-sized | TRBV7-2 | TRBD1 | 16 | CASSFRPGGSNQPQHF | TGTGCCAGCAGCTTCAGGCCAGGGGGAAGCAATCAGCCCCAGCATTTT
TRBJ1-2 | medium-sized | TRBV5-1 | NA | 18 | CASSLTGSLQPGDYGYTF | TGCGCCAGCAGCTTGACCGGGTCCTTACAACCTGGCGACTATGGCTACACCTTC
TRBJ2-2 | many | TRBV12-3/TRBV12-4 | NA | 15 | CASKPRGRHTGELFF | TGTGCCAGCAAGCCCCGGGGGCGGCACACCGGGGAGCTGTTTTTT
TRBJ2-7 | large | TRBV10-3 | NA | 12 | CAISERSLEQYF | TGTGCCATCAGTGAGAGGTCCTTGGAGCAGTACTTC
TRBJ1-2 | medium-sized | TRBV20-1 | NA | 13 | CSATDPSGVGYTF | TGCAGTGCTACCGACCCTTCAGGGGTCGGCTACACCTTC
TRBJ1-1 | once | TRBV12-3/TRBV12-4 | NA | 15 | CASSPRQVGNTEAFF | TGTGCCAGCAGTCCTCGACAGGTTGGGAACACTGAAGCTTTCTTT
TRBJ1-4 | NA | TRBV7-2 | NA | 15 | CASSLATGTNEKLFF | TGTGCCAGCAGCTTAGCTACAGGAACTAATGAAAAACTGTTTTTT
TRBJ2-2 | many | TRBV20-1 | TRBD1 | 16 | CSARDHSRGLTGELFF | TGCAGTGCTAGAGATCATTCAAGGGGGCTAACCGGGGAGCTGTTTTTT
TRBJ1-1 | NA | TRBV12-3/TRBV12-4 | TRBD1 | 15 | CASRPGGAWDTEAFF | TGTGCCAGCAGGCCAGGGGGCGCCTGGGACACTGAAGCTTTCTTT
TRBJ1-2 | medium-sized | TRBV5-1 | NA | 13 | CASSPQGDYGYTF | TGCGCCAGCAGCCCACAGGGCGACTATGGCTACACCTTC
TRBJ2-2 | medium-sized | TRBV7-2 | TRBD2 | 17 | CASSLRTGGAWTGELFF | TGTGCCAGCAGCTTAAGGACCGGGGGGGCCTGGACCGGGGAGCTGTTTTTT
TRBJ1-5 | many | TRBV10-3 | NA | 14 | CAISEGREHQPQHF | TGTGCCATCAGTGAGGGCAGGGAGCATCAGCCCCAGCATTTT
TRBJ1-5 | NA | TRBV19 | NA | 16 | CASSIRRETANQPQHF | TGTGCCAGTAGTATTCGGAGGGAAACAGCAAATCAGCCCCAGCATTTT
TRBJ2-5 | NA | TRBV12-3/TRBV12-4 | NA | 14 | CASSLYPNQETQYF | TGTGCCAGCAGTTTATACCCGAACCAAGAGACCCAGTACTTC